Listed below are T cell receptor beta chains from one sample, sequenced in a study of T cells after yellow fever vaccination. In TCRdb, the 5' RACE reads were re-called with MiXCR into one record per CDR3 protein. The sample contains 55,000 to 70,000 distinct CDR3 sequences, about 6% of which appear only once. The sequencing here drew on CD8+ T cells sorted from PBMCs, taken roughly 47 days after the first yellow fever vaccination. Receptor source: a man between 18 and 35 years old who received the YFV17D yellow fever vaccine. The CDR3 runs from the conserved cysteine through the conserved F or W. A D gene is named only where the DNA matches it firmly. Only part of the rows carry a size: once, few, many, or a class if the clone is expanded.

V gene	clone size	D gene	CDR3 protein
TRBV4-3	many	.	CASSQDGDPSSYEQYF
TRBV19	many	.	CASSGASGKETQYF
TRBV7-9	.	TRBD2	CASGLVFDEQYF
TRBV28	few	.	CASSLIGRNQPQHF
TRBV27	many	TRBD2	CASSLILRGGGDNEQFF
TRBV11-1	.	TRBD2	CASSPGTSGTTQNTGELFF
TRBV12-3/TRBV12-4	few	.	CASSLALWRVRTDTQYF
TRBV4-1	many	.	CASSQAGTSYNEQFF
TRBV28	many	.	CASTPGRGQPQHF
TRBV12-3/TRBV12-4	many	.	CASSLSVPVGEQRDRREQFF
TRBV5-5	many	.	CASSPGGRTYEQYF
TRBV12-3/TRBV12-4	many	.	CASSLGPNTEAFF
TRBV12-3/TRBV12-4	.	.	CASSPPGGFGNQPQHF
TRBV4-3	many	.	CASSQEAAGANEKLFF